This paragraph covers one T cell receptor (beta chain) sequence. The primer mix had 60 Vbeta and 13 Jbeta primers. Per the authors' pipeline: Later analysis identified tens of millions of unique TCR beta chains, 9 million to 13 million shared. Using immunoSEQ multiplex PCR, the repertoire was profiled, and TCRdb retains in-frame clones only, with some absent. That table supplies the V and J calls and clone size; D and trimming were determined from the DNA. This repertoire comprises 90,000 to 130,000 clones; its ten largest clones make up around 6.5%. The entry originates in a study of cytomegalovirus exposure and HLA in healthy donors. The sequence was collected from a man aged 40-49 years in good health and CMV-seropositive. Source material: PBMCs.

This CDR3 reads CASSARTGGLNEQFF. As DNA, the CDR3 is TGTGCCAGCAGCGCTCGGACAGGGGGTCTCAATGAGCAGTTCTTC. The chain recombines TRBV5-6 with TRBJ2-1, with 10 bases lining up with TRBD1. Germline loops: CDR1 SGHDT, CDR2 YYEEEE. Unmatched junction bases numbered 7, after V lost 4 bases and J lost 6 bases. The CDR3 length is 15 residues. Together with reference TRBV5-6 and TRBJ2-1, the CDR3 gives the full variable domain: DAGVTQSPTHLIKTRGQQVTLRCSPKSGHDTVSWYQQALGQGPQFIFQYYEEEERQRGNFPDRFSGHQFPNYSSELNVNALLLGDSALYLCASSARTGGLNEQFFGPGTRLTVL.